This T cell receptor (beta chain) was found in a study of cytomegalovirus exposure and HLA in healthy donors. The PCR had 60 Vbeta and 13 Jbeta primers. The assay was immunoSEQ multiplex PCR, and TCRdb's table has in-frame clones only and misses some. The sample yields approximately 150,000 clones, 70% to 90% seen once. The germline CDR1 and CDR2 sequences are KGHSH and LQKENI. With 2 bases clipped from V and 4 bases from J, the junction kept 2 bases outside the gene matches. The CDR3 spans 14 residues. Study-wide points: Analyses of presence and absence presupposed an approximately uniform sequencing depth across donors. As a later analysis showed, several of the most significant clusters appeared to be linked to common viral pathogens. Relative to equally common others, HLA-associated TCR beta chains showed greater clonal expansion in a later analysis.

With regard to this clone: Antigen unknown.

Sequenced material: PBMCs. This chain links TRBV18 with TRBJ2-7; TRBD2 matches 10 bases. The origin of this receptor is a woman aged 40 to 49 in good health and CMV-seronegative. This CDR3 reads CASSPGTSVYEQYF. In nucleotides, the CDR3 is TGTGCCAGCTCACCAGGGACTAGCGTATACGAGCAGTACTTC.